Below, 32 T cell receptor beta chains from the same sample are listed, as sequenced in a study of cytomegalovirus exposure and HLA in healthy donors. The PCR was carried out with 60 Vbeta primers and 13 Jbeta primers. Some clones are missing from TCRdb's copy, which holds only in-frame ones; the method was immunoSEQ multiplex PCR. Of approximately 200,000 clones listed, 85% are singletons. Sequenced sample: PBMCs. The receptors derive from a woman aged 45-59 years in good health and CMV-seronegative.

The CDR3 protein is CASSAPAGDTQYF. The CDR3 nucleotides are TGTGCCAGCAGCGCACCAGCGGGAGATACGCAGTATTTT. The chain uses TRBV7-9 and TRBJ2-3; D may be TRBD2 (6 bases). The V end lost 5 bases, the J end lost 5 bases, and 11 bases lay between the germline ends. This CDR3 has 13 residues. Looked up from germline, CDR1 is SEHNR and CDR2 is FQNEAQ (reference sequence).

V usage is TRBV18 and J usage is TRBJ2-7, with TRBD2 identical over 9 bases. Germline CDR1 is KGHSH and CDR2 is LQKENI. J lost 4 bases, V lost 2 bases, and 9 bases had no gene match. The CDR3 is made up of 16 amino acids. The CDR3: CASSPNDSGSTYEQYF. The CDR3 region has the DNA TGTGCCAGCTCACCAAATGATAGCGGGAGTACGTACGAGCAGTACTTC.

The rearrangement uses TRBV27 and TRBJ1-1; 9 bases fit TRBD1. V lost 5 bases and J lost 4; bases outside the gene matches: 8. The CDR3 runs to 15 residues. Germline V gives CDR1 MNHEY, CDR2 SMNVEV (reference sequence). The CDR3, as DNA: TGTGCCAGCAGTCAACAGGGGGCGATCCGCACTGAAGCTTTCTTT. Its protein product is CASSQQGAIRTEAFF.

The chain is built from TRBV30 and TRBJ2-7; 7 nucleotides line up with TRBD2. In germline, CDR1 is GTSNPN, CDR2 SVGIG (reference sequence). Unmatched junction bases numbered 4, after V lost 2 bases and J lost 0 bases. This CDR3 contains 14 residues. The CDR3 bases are TGTGCCTGGAGTCATGGCGGGGGCTCCTACGAGCAGTACTTC. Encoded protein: CAWSHGGGSYEQYF.

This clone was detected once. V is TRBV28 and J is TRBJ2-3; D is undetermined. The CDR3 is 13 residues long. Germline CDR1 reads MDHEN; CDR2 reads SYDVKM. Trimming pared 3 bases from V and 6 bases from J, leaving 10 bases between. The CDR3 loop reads CASSFEFPDTQYF. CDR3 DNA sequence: TGTGCCAGCAGTTTCGAGTTCCCCGATACGCAGTATTTT.

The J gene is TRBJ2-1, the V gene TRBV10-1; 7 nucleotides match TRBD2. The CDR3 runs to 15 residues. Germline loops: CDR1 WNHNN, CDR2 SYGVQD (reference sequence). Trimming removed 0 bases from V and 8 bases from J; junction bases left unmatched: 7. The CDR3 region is CASSESNSGGHEQFF. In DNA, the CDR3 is TGCGCCAGCAGTGAGTCGAATTCGGGAGGCCATGAGCAGTTCTTC.

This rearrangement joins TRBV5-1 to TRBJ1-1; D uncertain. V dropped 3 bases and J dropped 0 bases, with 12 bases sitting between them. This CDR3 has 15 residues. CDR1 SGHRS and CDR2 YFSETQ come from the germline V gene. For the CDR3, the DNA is TGCGCCAGCAGCTCTAGCCCAGAACTGAACACTGAAGCTTTCTTT. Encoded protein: CASSSSPELNTEAFF.

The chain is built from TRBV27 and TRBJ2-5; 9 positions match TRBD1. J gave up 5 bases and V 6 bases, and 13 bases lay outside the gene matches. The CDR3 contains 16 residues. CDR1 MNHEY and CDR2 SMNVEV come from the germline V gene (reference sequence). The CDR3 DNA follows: TGTGCCAGCAGGAAAAACAGGGGGCCCACGCTGGAGACCCAGTACTTC. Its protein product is CASRKNRGPTLETQYF.

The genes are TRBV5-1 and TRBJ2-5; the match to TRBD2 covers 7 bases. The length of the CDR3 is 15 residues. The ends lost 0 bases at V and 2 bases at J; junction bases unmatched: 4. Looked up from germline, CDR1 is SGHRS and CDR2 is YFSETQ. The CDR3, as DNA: TGCGCCAGCAGCTTGGTGGCTAGCGGTCAAGAGACCCAGTACTTC. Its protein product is CASSLVASGQETQYF.

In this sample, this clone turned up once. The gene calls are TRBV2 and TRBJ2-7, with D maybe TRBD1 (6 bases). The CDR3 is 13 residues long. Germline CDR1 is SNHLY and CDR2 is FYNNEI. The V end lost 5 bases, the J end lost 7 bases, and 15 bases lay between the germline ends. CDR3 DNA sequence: TGTGCCAGCAGTCGAGGGGGAATCGGGGAGCAGTACTTC. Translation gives CASSRGGIGEQYF.

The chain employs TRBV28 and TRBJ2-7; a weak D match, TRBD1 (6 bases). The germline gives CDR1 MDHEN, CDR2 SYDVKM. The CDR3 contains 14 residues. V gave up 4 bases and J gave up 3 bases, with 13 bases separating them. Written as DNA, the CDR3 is TGTGCCAGCAGTTCACAGGGAGTCTACTACGAGCAGTACTTC. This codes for CASSSQGVYYEQYF.

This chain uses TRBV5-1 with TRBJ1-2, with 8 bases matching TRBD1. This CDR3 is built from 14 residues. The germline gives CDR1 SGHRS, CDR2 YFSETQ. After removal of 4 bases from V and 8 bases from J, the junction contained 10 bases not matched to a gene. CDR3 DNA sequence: TGCGCCAGCAGCCCCTATGACAGGGGAGGAGGCTACACCTTC. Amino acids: CASSPYDRGGGYTF.

In nucleotides, the CDR3 is TGTGCCAGTAGTATAGGTGGCAGTTACACTGAAGCTTTCTTT. Encoded protein: CASSIGGSYTEAFF. The rearrangement uses TRBV19 and TRBJ1-1; D is uncertain. Germline CDR1 LNHDA, CDR2 SQIVND (reference sequence). This CDR3 is built from 14 residues. The ends were cut back, 1 base at V and 3 bases at J, with 9 bases in the middle.

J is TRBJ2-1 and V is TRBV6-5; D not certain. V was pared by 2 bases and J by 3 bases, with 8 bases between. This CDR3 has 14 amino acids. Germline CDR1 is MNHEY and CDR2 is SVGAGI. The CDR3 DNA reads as TGTGCCAGCAGTTACCGTCTCGGCTACAATGAGCAGTTCTTC. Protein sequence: CASSYRLGYNEQFF.

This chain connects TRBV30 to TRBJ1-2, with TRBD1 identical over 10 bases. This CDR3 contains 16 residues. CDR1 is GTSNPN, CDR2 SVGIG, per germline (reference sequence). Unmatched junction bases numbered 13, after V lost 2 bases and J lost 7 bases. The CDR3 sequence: CAWSPETGQGPRGYTF. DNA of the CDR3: TGTGCCTGGAGTCCTGAAACGGGACAGGGGCCCCGTGGCTACACCTTC.

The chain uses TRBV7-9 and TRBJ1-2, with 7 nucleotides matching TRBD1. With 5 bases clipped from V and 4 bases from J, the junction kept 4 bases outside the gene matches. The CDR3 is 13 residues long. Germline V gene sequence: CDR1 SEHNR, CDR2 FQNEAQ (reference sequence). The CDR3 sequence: CASSPTGTYGYTF. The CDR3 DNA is TGTGCCAGCAGCCCGACAGGGACCTATGGCTACACCTTC. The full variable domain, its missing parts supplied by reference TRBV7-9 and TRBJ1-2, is DTGVSQNPRHKITKRGQNVTFRCDPISEHNRLYWYRQTLGQGPEFLTYFQNEAQLEKSRLLSDRFSAERPKGSFSTLEIQRTEQGDSAMYLCASSPTGTYGYTFGSGTRLTVV.

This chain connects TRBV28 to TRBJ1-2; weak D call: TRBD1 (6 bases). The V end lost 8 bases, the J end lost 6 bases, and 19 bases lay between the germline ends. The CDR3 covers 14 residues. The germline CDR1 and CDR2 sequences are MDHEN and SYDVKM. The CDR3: CASVYPQGPDGYTF. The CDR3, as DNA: TGTGCCAGCGTTTATCCCCAGGGGCCCGATGGCTACACCTTC.

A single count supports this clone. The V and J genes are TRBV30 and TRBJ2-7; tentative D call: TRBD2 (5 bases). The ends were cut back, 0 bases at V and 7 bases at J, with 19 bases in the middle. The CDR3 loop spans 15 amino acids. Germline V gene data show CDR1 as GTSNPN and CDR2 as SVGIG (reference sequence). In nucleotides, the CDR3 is TGTGCCTGGAGTGTAAGAGGGCTTCTCTTTCGGGAGCAGTACTTC. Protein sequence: CAWSVRGLLFREQYF.

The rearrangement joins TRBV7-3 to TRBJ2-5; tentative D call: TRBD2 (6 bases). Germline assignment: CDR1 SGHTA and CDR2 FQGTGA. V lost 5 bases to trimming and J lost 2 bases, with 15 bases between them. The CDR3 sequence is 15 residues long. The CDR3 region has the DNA TGTGCCAGCAGCCTAGCGAGGGGCAGGCAAGAGACCCAGTACTTC. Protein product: CASSLARGRQETQYF.

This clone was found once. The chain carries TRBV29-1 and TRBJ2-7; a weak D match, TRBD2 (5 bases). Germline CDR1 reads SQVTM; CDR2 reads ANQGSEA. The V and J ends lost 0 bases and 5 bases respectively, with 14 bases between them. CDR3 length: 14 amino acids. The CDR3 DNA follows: TGCAGCGTTGAAGATGAACGGCGGGCCGACGAGCAGTACTTC. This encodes CSVEDERRADEQYF.

CDR3 coding DNA: TGTGCCAGCAGCTTAGAAGGGGGCACTGAAGCTTTCTTT. It is translated as CASSLEGGTEAFF. The chain has TRBV7-6 and TRBJ1-1; TRBD1 is a possible D gene (6 bases). Germline CDR1 reads SGHVS; CDR2 reads FNYEAQ. The ends were cut back, 1 base at V and 4 bases at J, with 7 bases in the middle. The CDR3 length is 13 residues.

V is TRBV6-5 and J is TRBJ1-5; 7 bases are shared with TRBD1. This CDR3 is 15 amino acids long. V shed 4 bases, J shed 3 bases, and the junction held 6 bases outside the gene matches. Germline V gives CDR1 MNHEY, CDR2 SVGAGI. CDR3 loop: CASSSTGTHNQPQHF. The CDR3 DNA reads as TGTGCCAGCAGTTCGACAGGGACGCACAATCAGCCCCAGCATTTT.

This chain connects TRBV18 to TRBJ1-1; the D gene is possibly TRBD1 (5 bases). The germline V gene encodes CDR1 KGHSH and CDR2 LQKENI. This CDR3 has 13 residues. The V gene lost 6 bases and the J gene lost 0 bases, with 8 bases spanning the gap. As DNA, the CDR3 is TGTGCCAGCTCGGAGGGGTTGAACACTGAAGCTTTCTTT. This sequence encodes CASSEGLNTEAFF.

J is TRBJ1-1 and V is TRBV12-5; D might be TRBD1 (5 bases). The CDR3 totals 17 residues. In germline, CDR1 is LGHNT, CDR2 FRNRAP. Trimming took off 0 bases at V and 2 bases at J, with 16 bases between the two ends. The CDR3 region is CASGLVVIGGENTEAFF. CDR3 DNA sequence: TGTGCTAGTGGTTTGGTCGTCATTGGGGGGGAAAACACTGAAGCTTTCTTT. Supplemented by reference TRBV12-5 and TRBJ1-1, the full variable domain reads DARVTQTPRHKVTEMGQEVTMRCQPILGHNTVFWYRQTMMQGLELLAYFRNRAPLDDSGMPKDRFSAEMPDATLATLKIQPSEPRDSAVYFCASGLVVIGGENTEAFFGQGTRLTVV.

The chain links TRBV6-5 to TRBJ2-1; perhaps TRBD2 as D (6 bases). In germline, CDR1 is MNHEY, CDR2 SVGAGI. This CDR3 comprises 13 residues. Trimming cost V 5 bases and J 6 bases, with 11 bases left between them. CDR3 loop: CASSPGLTNEQFF. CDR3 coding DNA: TGTGCCAGCAGTCCTGGACTAACCAATGAGCAGTTCTTC.

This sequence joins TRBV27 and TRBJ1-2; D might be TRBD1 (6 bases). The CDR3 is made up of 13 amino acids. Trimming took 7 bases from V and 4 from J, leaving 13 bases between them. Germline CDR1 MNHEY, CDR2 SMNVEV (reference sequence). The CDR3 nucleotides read TGTGCCAGCACGCCCAGAGGGGGCTATGGCTACACCTTC. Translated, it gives CASTPRGGYGYTF.

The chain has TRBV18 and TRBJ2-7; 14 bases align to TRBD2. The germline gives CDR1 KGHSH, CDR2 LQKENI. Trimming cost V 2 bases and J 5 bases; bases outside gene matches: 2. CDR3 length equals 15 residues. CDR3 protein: CASSPWGLAGDEQYF. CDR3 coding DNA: TGTGCCAGCTCACCATGGGGACTAGCGGGAGACGAGCAGTACTTC.

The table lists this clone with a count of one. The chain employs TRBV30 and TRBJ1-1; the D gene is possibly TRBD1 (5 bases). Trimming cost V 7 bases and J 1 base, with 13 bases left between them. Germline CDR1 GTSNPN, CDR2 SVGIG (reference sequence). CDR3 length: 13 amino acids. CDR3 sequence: CAFRTNSNTEAFF. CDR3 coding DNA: TGTGCCTTCAGGACAAACTCGAACACTGAAGCTTTCTTT.

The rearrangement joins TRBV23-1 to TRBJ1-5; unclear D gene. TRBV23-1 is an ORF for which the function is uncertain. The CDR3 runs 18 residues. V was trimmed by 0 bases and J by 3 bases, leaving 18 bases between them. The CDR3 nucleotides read TGCGCCAGCAGTCAATCATTGTGCGGCGGCTCACTCAATCAGCCCCAGCATTTT. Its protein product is CASSQSLCGGSLNQPQHF.

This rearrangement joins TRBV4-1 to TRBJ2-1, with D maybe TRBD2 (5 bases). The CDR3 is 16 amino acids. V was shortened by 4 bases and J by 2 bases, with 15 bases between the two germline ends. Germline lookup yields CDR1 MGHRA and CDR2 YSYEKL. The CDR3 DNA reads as TGCGCCAGCAGCCGGGATTCACTAGAGGCCTACAATGAGCAGTTCTTC. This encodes CASSRDSLEAYNEQFF.

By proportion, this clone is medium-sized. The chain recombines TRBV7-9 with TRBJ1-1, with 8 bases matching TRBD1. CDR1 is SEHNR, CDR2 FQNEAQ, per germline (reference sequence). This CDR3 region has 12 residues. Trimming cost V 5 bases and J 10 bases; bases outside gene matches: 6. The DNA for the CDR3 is TGTGCCAGCAGCGCGGACAGGGAGGGAGCTTTCTTT. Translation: CASSADREGAFF.

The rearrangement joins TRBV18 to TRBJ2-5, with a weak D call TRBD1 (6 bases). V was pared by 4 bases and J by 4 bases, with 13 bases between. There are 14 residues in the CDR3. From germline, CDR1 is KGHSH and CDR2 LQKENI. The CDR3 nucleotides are TGTGCCAGCTCACTATCGACAGGTCCAGAGACCCAGTACTTC. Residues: CASSLSTGPETQYF.